This T cell receptor beta chain was profiled in a study of blood T cell repertoires in COVID-19. How the authors handled the data: Amplified reference gene primers provided the basis for estimating nucleated cell counts. TCRdb's table, derived via immunoSEQ multiplex PCR, lists solely in-frame clones and lacks some. V and J calls and clone size are copied from that table; D and trimming were computed from the DNA. Altogether 140,000 to 150,000 clones are present, roughly 84% being singletons, with the ten largest covering more than 5%. A single count supports this clone. Recruits, aged roughly 18 to 90 years, lived in roughly 22 US areas. Cohort placement rested on clinical history that participants reported themselves. Individuals in the exposed group had encountered a COVID-19 case within 2 weeks preceding study entry. The receptor comes from a woman in her forties or fifties who had been exposed to COVID-19. The sequenced material came from PBMCs or T cells enriched from blood (not recorded which).

CDR3: CASNGAGAGGPFAYEQYF. In DNA, the CDR3 is TGTGCCAGCAACGGCGCGGGAGCGGGAGGCCCTTTCGCCTACGAGCAGTACTTC. V usage is TRBV7-9 and J usage is TRBJ2-7; 9 nucleotides line up with TRBD2. CDR3 size: 18 residues. The germline gives CDR1 SEHNR, CDR2 FQNEAQ (reference sequence). The V gene end was trimmed by 7 bases and the J gene end by 2 bases; junction bases not matched to a gene: 18.